This T cell receptor beta chain came from a study of beta chain features in type 1 diabetes. Expressed TCRB transcripts got sequenced, as all isolated RNA was reverse transcribed. Measured with immunoSEQ multiplex PCR; TCRdb has only the in-frame clones, and not every one. Of roughly 45,000 clones detected, roughly 50% appear once; the ten largest clones hold 0.2% to 0.3%. This clone was counted only a few times. From germline, CDR1 is SQVTM and CDR2 ANQGSEA. The CDR3 totals 10 residues. V was shortened by 4 bases and J by 5 bases, with 6 bases between the two germline ends. The chain combines TRBV29-1 with TRBJ2-7; no clear D. The source material was stem cell memory CD4+ T cells from blood. The TCR originated in a woman aged 30 to 39 in good health. CDR3 bases: TGCAGCGTTGCACAGAACGAGCAGTACTTC. Amino acids: CSVAQNEQYF.